One sample yielded the 23 T cell receptor beta chains listed below, sequenced in a study of T-cell memory formation after mild COVID-19. One entry per CDR3 protein results from TCRdb running MiXCR on the 5' RACE reads. The table lists hundreds of thousands of distinct CDR3 sequences, less than 20% of them singletons. Source material: PBMCs or a T cell subset sorted from them (not recorded which). Every receptor here comes from a man aged 18-30 years who had mild COVID-19 (a few samples of this study predate the infection). Cell type and time point are not known.

This clonotype has ten or more counts. The chain combines TRBV12-3 or TRBV12-4 with TRBJ2-7, with TRBD1 as a possible D gene (5 bases). V was clipped by 2 bases and J by 1 base, with 9 bases between them. The CDR3 sequence is 14 residues long. The CDR3 protein is CASSLLGVSYEQYF. CDR3 nucleotide sequence: TGTGCCAGCAGTTTATTAGGGGTTTCCTACGAGCAGTACTTC.

This clonotype was picked up a small number of times. This sequence joins TRBV6-2 or TRBV6-3 and TRBJ2-7; 9 bases agree with TRBD1. Trimming cost V 6 bases and J 2 bases; bases outside gene matches: 2. The CDR3 sequence is 13 residues long. The V gene's germline CDR1 is MNHEY and CDR2 SVGEGT. The CDR3 loop is CASRRDRAYEQYF. The DNA for the CDR3 is TGTGCCAGCAGGCGGGACAGGGCCTACGAGCAGTACTTC.

The chain employs TRBV9 and TRBJ1-1; no firm D call. The CDR3 contains 15 residues. Trimming pared 4 bases from V and 0 bases from J, leaving 13 bases between. Germline loops: CDR1 SGDLS, CDR2 YYNGEE. The CDR3 nucleotides read TGTGCCAGCAGCTCCCAGTCTCGGATGAACACTGAAGCTTTCTTT. Protein product: CASSSQSRMNTEAFF.

The chain recombines TRBV7-9 with TRBJ2-4; TRBD1 or TRBD2 may be the D gene (6 bases each). The V gene's germline CDR1 is SEHNR and CDR2 FQNEAQ (reference sequence). The ends were cut back, 3 bases at V and 3 bases at J, with 12 bases in the middle. The length of the CDR3 is 15 residues. The CDR3 bases are TGTGCCAGCAGCTTGGGGGGCGAAGGCAAAAACATTCAGTACTTC. Encoded protein: CASSLGGEGKNIQYF.

The J gene is TRBJ2-1, the V gene TRBV4-1; TRBD1 matches 10 bases. The CDR3 spans 16 residues. Per germline, CDR1 MGHRA and CDR2 YSYEKL. With V trimmed by 6 bases and J by 7 bases, 12 bases remained unmatched. Here the CDR3 DNA reads TGCGCCAGCAGGACGACGACAGGGGGCTTTTGGAATGAGCAGTTCTTC. Its protein product is CASRTTTGGFWNEQFF.

The V call is TRBV6-6, the J call TRBJ2-1; weak D call: TRBD1 (5 bases). Germline V lookup: CDR1 MNHNY, CDR2 SVGAGI (reference sequence). Trimming removed 5 bases from V and 7 bases from J, with 9 bases in between. The CDR3 has 12 amino acids. In DNA, the CDR3 is TGTGCCAGCAGTCCAGGGTTAAATGAGCAGTTCTTC. It encodes CASSPGLNEQFF.

There are a few counts of this clonotype. The CDR3, as DNA: TGTGCCAGCAGTGGGACAGGGGTGAACACTGAAGCTTTCTTT. Protein: CASSGTGVNTEAFF. The chain employs TRBV28 and TRBJ1-1; 10 bases map to TRBD1. The ends lost 5 bases at V and 0 bases at J; junction bases unmatched: 0. The CDR3 sequence is 14 residues long. CDR1 is MDHEN, CDR2 SYDVKM, per germline.

The chain joins TRBV11-3 to TRBJ2-2, with D tentatively TRBD1 or TRBD2 (5 bases each). CDR3 size: 16 residues. Germline V gene lookup returns CDR1 SGHNT and CDR2 YENEEA. Trimming shortened V by 0 bases and J by 3 bases, and 11 bases separated the two germline ends. In DNA form, the CDR3 reads TGTGCCAGCAGCTTAGATGGGACCAGGGACACCGGGGAGCTGTTTTTT. It codes for CASSLDGTRDTGELFF.

A word on this clonotype: This CDR3 fails to terminate in the conserved phenylalanine or tryptophan, so it likely reflects a read error. The DNA is omitted, as the CDR3 cannot be located on it reliably, and the CDR3 follows TCRdb's listing. CDR3 in amino acids: CASSKGWSLPGS. The chain has TRBV21-1 and TRBJ2-1; TRBD2 is taken as the D call from the table, unchecked against the DNA. TRBV21-1 is recorded as a pseudogene. The CDR3 length equals 12 residues, ends included.

In this sample, this clonotype turned up a few times. The chain has TRBV3-1 and TRBJ1-2; D is unclear. Trimming removed 4 bases from V and 4 bases from J, with 10 bases in between. CDR3 length: 13 amino acids. Germline V gene sequence: CDR1 LGHDT, CDR2 YNNKEL (reference sequence). CDR3 in amino acids: CASSPRRSYGYTF. The CDR3 DNA reads TGTGCCAGCAGCCCCAGGAGGTCCTATGGCTACACCTTC.

This clonotype showed up just a few times. The chain recombines TRBV10-2 with TRBJ1-2; D unresolved. This CDR3 spans 13 amino acids. V lost 4 bases and J 8 bases, leaving 14 bases between the germline ends. CDR1 WSHSY and CDR2 SAAADI come from the germline V gene. CDR3 in DNA: TGCGCCAGCAGTGTTCAGGTCGTCTACGGCTACACCTTC. Protein: CASSVQVVYGYTF.

Only a few counts were recorded for this clonotype. The chain recombines TRBV7-9 with TRBJ2-5, with TRBD2 identical over 9 bases. Trimming took 6 bases from V and 3 from J; bases not matched to a gene: 5. Per the germline V gene, CDR1 is SEHNR and CDR2 is FQNEAQ (reference sequence). The CDR3 is 14 amino acids. The chain's CDR3 is CASRRTSEKETQYF. CDR3 sequence (DNA): TGTGCCAGCAGAAGGACTAGCGAAAAAGAGACCCAGTACTTC.

The DNA of the CDR3 is TGCGCCAGCAGCTTGGTGGGACAGGGGGCGCATGAGCAGTTCTTC. This sequence encodes CASSLVGQGAHEQFF. This chain connects TRBV5-1 to TRBJ2-1, with 12 bases identical to TRBD1. The junction had 3 bases not matched to a gene; V was cut back by 0 bases and J by 8 bases. The CDR3 runs 15 residues. Germline CDR1 and CDR2: SGHRS and YFSETQ.

This clonotype was counted a few times. The J gene is TRBJ2-1, the V gene TRBV10-3, with a tentative D call TRBD2 (6 bases). The CDR3 has 15 residues. Germline CDR1 reads ENHRY; CDR2 reads SYGVKD. Trimming removed 0 bases from V and 6 bases from J, with 12 bases in between. The CDR3 loop reads CAISESGEARNEQFF. The CDR3 DNA reads TGTGCCATCAGTGAGTCGGGGGAGGCGCGCAATGAGCAGTTCTTC.

The CDR3: CASSYLGGTSPLHF. The CDR3 DNA sequence: TGTGCCAGCAGTTACCTCGGTGGGACCTCACCCCTCCACTTT. This chain joins TRBV6-5 and TRBJ1-6; D may be TRBD1 (5 bases). V gave up 2 bases and J gave up 10 bases, with 12 bases separating them. The CDR3 totals 14 residues. Germline V gene data show CDR1 as MNHEY and CDR2 as SVGAGI.

This clonotype was picked up a small number of times. The chain uses TRBV18 and TRBJ2-7; TRBD1 matches at 7 bases. The germline gives CDR1 KGHSH, CDR2 LQKENI. V lost 3 bases, J lost 3 bases, and 2 bases stayed unmatched. The CDR3 contains 13 residues. DNA for the CDR3: TGTGCCAGCTCACCTGGGACAGTCTACGAGCAGTACGTC. Its translation: CASSPGTVYEQYV.

V usage is TRBV5-5 and J usage is TRBJ2-7; 10 bases fit TRBD1. Germline-derived CDR1 and CDR2 are SGHKS and YYEKEE (reference sequence). The V segment lost 0 bases and the J segment 11 bases; nucleotides outside the gene matches: 11. The CDR3 loop spans 15 amino acids. CDR3 bases: TGTGCCAGCAGCTTGGAATCTGGAGGGACAGGGGAGGAGTACTTC. Encoded protein: CASSLESGGTGEEYF.

Ten or more counts support this clonotype. J is TRBJ2-3 and V is TRBV5-1; D uncertain. The CDR3 is 14 residues long. V shed 0 bases and J shed 2 bases, with 7 bases lying between them. Germline assignment: CDR1 SGHRS and CDR2 YFSETQ. The CDR3 bases are TGCGCCAGCAGCTTGGTAGGGATCACAGATACGCAGTATTTT. It encodes CASSLVGITDTQYF.

This clonotype was detected only a few times. The gene calls are TRBV7-2 and TRBJ2-1; 7 nucleotides line up with TRBD2. In germline, CDR1 is SGHTA, CDR2 FQGNSA. The CDR3 is made up of 15 amino acids. Trimming took 6 bases from V and 4 from J; bases not matched to a gene: 9. CDR3: CASSPTSDPYNEQFF. The CDR3 region has the DNA TGTGCCAGCAGTCCTACTAGCGACCCTTACAATGAGCAGTTCTTC.

J is TRBJ2-1 and V is TRBV6-2 or TRBV6-3, with D uncertain. The CDR3 contains 15 residues. Trimming left V 3 bases short and J 1 base short, with 10 bases between. Germline CDR1 and CDR2: MNHEY and SVGEGT. CDR3 sequence reads: CASSYGSQSYNEQFF. CDR3 in DNA: TGTGCCAGCAGTTATGGAAGTCAGTCCTACAATGAGCAGTTCTTC.

The CDR3 DNA sequence: TGTGCCAGCAGCTTGGTGGGGGGACAGGGCTCCTACAATGAGCAGTTCTTC. Residues: CASSLVGGQGSYNEQFF. The chain has TRBV7-2 and TRBJ2-1; 9 positions match TRBD1. The CDR3 covers 17 residues. V was clipped by 3 bases and J by 0 bases; unmatched bases: 6. Germline V gene lookup returns CDR1 SGHTA and CDR2 FQGNSA.

This clonotype appeared a few times. The V gene is TRBV4-3, the J gene TRBJ2-2, with D unclear. Between the trimmed V and J ends, which lost 0 bases and 6 bases, there was a span of 11 bases. This CDR3 is built from 15 residues. The V gene's germline CDR1 is LGHNA and CDR2 YSLEER. The CDR3 nucleotides are TGCGCCAGCAGCCAAGACCGGAGATGGGCCGGGGAGCTGTTTTTT. Translation gives CASSQDRRWAGELFF.

This clonotype has a handful of counts. The chain combines TRBV5-6 with TRBJ1-2, with D possibly TRBD1 on 5 matching bases. The CDR3 sequence is 15 residues long. Looked up from germline, CDR1 is SGHDT and CDR2 is YYEEEE. V was cut by 0 bases and J by 1 base, with 10 bases left in between. CDR3 sequence (DNA): TGTGCCAGCAGCTTGGAAACAGGCTTTAACTATGGCTACACCTTC. It yields the protein CASSLETGFNYGYTF.